What follows is one T cell receptor beta chain and its context. The data derive from a study of blood T cell repertoires in COVID-19. The V end was cut by 6 bases, the J end by 3 bases, with 11 bases between. The CDR3 consists of 13 residues. Germline CDR1 and CDR2: MDHEN and SYDVKM. Profiling relied on immunoSEQ multiplex PCR, and the TCRdb table lists in-frame clones only, not all of them. This sample has roughly 70,000 clones, with roughly 80% found just once. The sample consisted of peripheral blood. This TCR derives from a man aged 70-80 years who had recovered from COVID-19. V gene TRBV28 combines with J gene TRBJ2-5, with a tentative D call TRBD2 (6 bases). The CDR3 protein is CASRVAAKETQYF. CDR3 sequence (DNA): TGTGCCAGCAGGGTAGCGGCAAAAGAGACCCAGTACTTC. Variable domain in full (rest from reference TRBV28 and TRBJ2-5): DVKVTQSSRYLVKRTGEKVFLECVQDMDHENMFWYRQDPGLGLRLIYFSYDVKMKEKGDIPEGYSVSREKKERFSLILESASTNQTSMYLCASRVAAKETQYFGPGTRLLVL.